What follows is one T cell receptor beta chain and its context. Its specific antigen is unknown. No much larger clone exists at a distance of one base, and base qualities are not known. Library prep was done by the immunoSEQ multiplex PCR assay. For the multiplex PCR, a mixture combining 60 forward primers for TCR Vbeta segments and 13 reverse primers for TCR Jbeta segments was used. A multiplex PCR assay on genomic DNA amplified the CDR3 region of rearranged TCR beta genes. On the Illumina HiSeq System, the amplified TCR beta libraries were sequenced as 87-base-pair reads. As for the authors' bioinformatics: A later analysis counted 75 million to 100 million unique TCR beta chains across the 600 to 850 repertoires, and approximately 11 million of these chains were shared by at least two donors. Raw reads were error-corrected and collapsed into unique sequences with a nearest-neighbor algorithm that merged closely related sequences to remove PCR and sequencing errors. To assign V, D and J gene segments, CDR3 sequences were aligned to IMGT reference sequences. Each retained sequence needed at least a six-nucleotide match to both a V gene segment and a J gene segment. A rearrangement was called productive if the CDR3 had no stop codons and remained in frame with V and J, and every other rearrangement was called non-productive. Following IMGT convention, CDR3 was defined as the stretch from the second conserved V-encoded cysteine up to the conserved J-encoded phenylalanine. Sequences without an unambiguous match to a single V gene segment were excluded from the earlier analysis of about 600 of the donors. An earlier analysis of 587 of the donors called V segments functional above 56.7% productive rearrangements and segregating when the between-donor standard deviation exceeded 5%. A statistical classification framework was built to diagnose cytomegalovirus status from the catalog of TCR beta chain sequences. In a later analysis, V and J genes were assigned by comparing TCR nucleotide sequences against IMGT/GENE-DB human TR gene sequences. In a later analysis, CDR3 sequences and most-parsimonious VDJ recombination scenarios were assigned using the TCRdist pipeline. In a later analysis, every TCR beta chain was defined by the combination of its CDR3 amino acid sequence and its V-gene family, and reads without a unique V-gene family were dropped. A later analysis removed several hundred highly shared, low-generation-probability nucleotide sequences to deal with suspected cross-contamination and a sequencing artifact. For each public chain, a later analysis derived a clonal expansion index from normalized ranks of inferred template counts within each repertoire. In a later analysis, generation probabilities were computed with a VDJ recombination model fitted to out-of-frame rearrangements, and the resulting probabilities were checked against IGoR. A later analysis scored TCR-TCR, TCR-HLA and TCR-CMV co-occurrence with hypergeometric tests, applying a repertoire-size bias correction to TCR pairs. In a later analysis, false discovery rates were estimated by permuting HLA or CMV assignments 20 times. In a later analysis, co-occurring TCRs were grouped using DBSCAN, with TCRdist sequence similarity added in when clustering inside HLA-allele-positive subsets. For co-occurrence clustering, repertoires with fewer than 30,000 or more than 120,000 public chains were excluded, along with five repertoires with anomalous nucleotide sharing. This is the immuneACCESS table as TCRdb keeps it, with only in-frame sequences that have V and J called. A part of the clones is gone; compared with another copy, unresolved V genes explain less than half, and the rest is unexplained. V, J and clone size are taken as reported in that table, and D and trimming were inferred from the DNA itself. This sample is represented by 85,000 to 130,000 clones; 65% to 90% of them were singletons. 1.5% to 2% of the sample rests with the top ten.

The data were taken from a study of cytomegalovirus exposure and HLA in healthy donors (dated by TCRdb to the late 2010s). In the study overall: An earlier analysis of approximately 550 of the donors reported roughly 270 Gb of sequence data and about 100 million unique TCR beta sequences from roughly 180 million T cells. High-throughput TCR immunosequencing, statistical association of individual TCRs with disease status, and machine learning were combined to predict cytomegalovirus infection status. Every repertoire in the discovery cohort had been generated on one and the same sequencing platform. Roughly five DR-DQ haplotypes were treated as single units for association and clustering because of strong linkage in the cohort. Of the 300 to 500 genotyped donors, 81% were placed in the genetic ancestry cluster associated with self-reported Caucasian donors. Among several hundred genotyped donors of the cohort, an average of roughly 230,000 unique TCR beta nucleotide sequences was sequenced per donor, of which 15% to 20% were non-productive. Besides the first cohort of hundreds of subjects, a separate validation cohort made up of 90 to 150 different subjects was used. The later analysis used no new phenotypic data to find candidate immune exposures, relying instead on TCR beta sequences and their occurrence across donors. To study patterns of TCR occurrence, a later analysis re-analyzed previously published TCR beta repertoires from under 750 donors and added high-resolution HLA genotyping. The aim of the study was to test whether cataloging public T cell receptors could identify signatures of past pathogen exposure. Donor age, sex, ethnicity and CMV serostatus were compiled together with the repertoire data. The study profiled the T cell repertoires of fewer than 850 subjects by immunosequencing and related them to cytomegalovirus serostatus. Both class I and class II loci were covered by HLA typing, at four-digit resolution. Typing coverage differed by locus: A, B, C, DRB1 and DQB1 were typed in roughly 620-640 donors, DQA1 in around 500, DPA1 in 600 to 610, and DPB1 in just under 490. An earlier analysis of 500 to 750 of the donors applied high-throughput TCR beta sequencing to assess whether each TCR beta V gene segment acted as functional or pseudogenic. An early release that covered about 600 HLA-typed donors contained approximately 300 gigabases of sequencing data and 80 million or so unique TCR sequences. A later genetic analysis took genome-wide SNP genotypes for 398 of the 666 donors and used that subset as a discovery cohort. Findings and caveats that apply to the study as a whole: The cohort was sequenced for TCR beta chains only, and without alpha or paired-chain data the features that could be detected were limited. The sequencing pipeline was judged likely to have produced a cluster of highly shared sequence variants as a technical artifact. In the study, approximately 150 TCR beta chains were listed as associated with cytomegalovirus. According to the authors, the approach could potentially be generalized to other disease states and immunological phenotypes. A later genetic analysis reported fewer N-insertions in productive TCRs among donors in an Asian-associated ancestry cluster than the roughly 720-donor mean. In an earlier analysis of 587 of the donors, most TCR beta V segments appeared in productive rearrangements about 87% or about 30% of the time, broadly matching IMGT annotations. In vitro tests confirmed that a few of the cytomegalovirus-associated TCR beta chains recognize cytomegalovirus antigens. Linkage disequilibrium might explain the correlated functional status among segregating V segments, but an unknown experimental factor could not be excluded. Sequencing depth was assumed to be roughly uniform across donors in the presence/absence analyses, though that assumption may not hold. Across donors, most TCR sequences were observed very rarely, whereas some public TCRs were present in many individuals. In a later analysis, some 18,000 TCR beta sequences were associated with specific HLA alleles at a false discovery rate of 0.05. Immune exposure information for the cohort was limited to CMV serostatus. The 87-base-pair reads could not distinguish some IMGT-functional V segments, including TRBV6-2 and TRBV6-3, so those segments were excluded. A further reported finding was that TCR beta sequences accurately predicted the HLA-A and HLA-B alleles for most subjects in the first cohort. When HLA alleles, especially DR and DQ, strongly co-occurred, TCR associations were difficult to assign to individual alleles. Several of the top co-occurrence clusters appeared to be linked to parvovirus B19, influenza, CMV and Epstein-Barr virus, according to a later analysis. Because some donors lacked HLA typing at each locus, the association tests relied only on the typed subset. In a later analysis, the rate of TCR association differed among HLA loci, with DRB1 alleles having the most associated TCRs and HLA-C alleles having the fewest. Because counts were too low, under 20 rarely observed V segments, including chromosome 9 orphons, were left out of the earlier analysis of a few hundred of the donors. A later genetic analysis associated a missense DCLRE1C variant with V-gene and J-gene trimming of TCR beta chains, and an independent cohort replicated the association. Cytomegalovirus status was reported to be diagnosed by the classifier with high specificity and sensitivity in both the original and validation cohorts. A later analysis found that HLA-associated TCR beta chains were more clonally expanded and had lower generation probabilities than equally common non-associated chains. According to a later analysis, most CMV-associated TCR beta chains appeared to be HLA-restricted, and the HLA associations seemed to be driven largely by CMV exposure.

In total, approximately 690 healthy bone marrow donors made up the cohort. Cohort members were all nominally healthy when sampled, although unrecorded immune exposures were likely present. The donor was CMV seronegative and belonged to the group of 320 or so seronegative cohort members. Each donor provided a peripheral blood sample, and peripheral blood mononuclear cells were used for TCR beta sequencing. The Qiagen DNeasy Blood Extraction Kit was used to extract genomic DNA from the blood cell samples. After removal of 4 bases from V and 4 bases from J, the junction retains 15 bases not matched to a gene. Per the germline V gene, KGHSH is the CDR1 and LQKENI is the CDR2. The CDR3 holds 18 amino acids from the cysteine to the phenylalanine. Left in the record is the CDR3 DNA by itself, 54 bases read in frame from the first base.

Recombination connected TRBV18 to TRBJ2-1; the junction holds 8 bases that match TRBD1. This receptor was taken from a man between 45 and 60 years old in good health and CMV-seronegative. The source material was PBMCs. The CDR3 reads CASSHEDRGESFYNEQFF. The DNA sequence is given as TGTGCCAGCTCACATGAAGACAGGGGAGAATCATTTTACAATGAGCAGTTCTTC.